These T cell receptor beta chains were read from a single sample in a study of blood T cell repertoires in COVID-19. Sequencing used immunoSEQ multiplex PCR; TCRdb keeps in-frame clones, though not all of them. This table holds around 100,000 clones, more than 70% found once. Sequenced material: peripheral blood. The receptors were gathered from a human donor in a cohort sampled during active COVID-19. Each CDR3 is given with its conserved first and last residue. The order of the fields is D gene, J gene, V gene, clone size, CDR3 DNA, CDR3 protein. D genes are given only for firm matches. Where a row states a size, it is once, few, many or the class of an expanded clone; other rows omit it.

TRBD1 | TRBJ1-2 | TRBV6-5 | - | TGTGCCAGCAGTTACTCGGGACAGATCTATGGCTACACCTTC | CASSYSGQIYGYTF
- | TRBJ2-7 | TRBV5-1 | - | TGCGCCAGCAGCTTGGTCCAGGGCGACGAGCAGTACTTC | CASSLVQGDEQYF
TRBD2 | TRBJ2-3 | TRBV10-3 | - | TGTGCCATCAGCCAAGGACTAGCGGGGACAGATACGCAGTATTTT | CAISQGLAGTDTQYF
TRBD1 | TRBJ2-7 | TRBV11-2 | once | TGTGCCAGCACTCCCGGGGGGACAGGGGGCCACGAGCAGTACTTC | CASTPGGTGGHEQYF
- | TRBJ2-3 | TRBV18 | - | TGTGCCAGCTCAACAAACAGGGCGGCAGATACGCAGTATTTT | CASSTNRAADTQYF
- | TRBJ2-3 | TRBV7-6 | - | TGTGCCAGCAGCCGCGGCCGGGCAGATACGCAGTATTTT | CASSRGRADTQYF
- | TRBJ2-6 | TRBV11-2 | - | TGTGCCAGCAGCCCGTGGAGGGTCTCTGGGGCCAACGTCCTGACTTTC | CASSPWRVSGANVLTF
- | TRBJ1-1 | TRBV30 | - | TGTGCCTGGAGTCCGGGATGGGGGCTCGCTGAAGCTTTCTTT | CAWSPGWGLAEAFF
TRBD2 | TRBJ2-1 | TRBV14 | once | TGTGCCAGCAGCCAAGATTGGGCTAGCGGGCGGAATGAGCAGTTCTTC | CASSQDWASGRNEQFF
- | TRBJ2-7 | TRBV7-2 | - | TGTGCCAGCAGCCTAACGACAGGAGCCTACGAGCAGTACTTC | CASSLTTGAYEQYF
- | TRBJ2-3 | TRBV14 | - | TGTGCCAGCAGCCAATGGGGGCAGGGGCTGAAGGGAGATACGCAGTATTTT | CASSQWGQGLKGDTQYF
TRBD1 | TRBJ1-2 | TRBV7-2 | - | TGTGCCAGCAGCTTAGCTCAGGGGGCTGTAGGCTACACCTTC | CASSLAQGAVGYTF
TRBD2 | TRBJ2-1 | TRBV6-5 | - | TGTGCCAGCAGTTCAACCAGCGGGACGTACAATGAGCAGTTCTTC | CASSSTSGTYNEQFF
- | TRBJ1-1 | TRBV3-1/TRBV3-2 | - | TGTGCCAGCAGCCAACGGACTACTGAAGCTTTCTTT | CASSQRTTEAFF
TRBD1 | TRBJ2-3 | TRBV19 | - | TGTGCCAGTAGTACTAGACAGGGGACAAGCACAGATACGCAGTATTTT | CASSTRQGTSTDTQYF
- | TRBJ1-1 | TRBV14 | many | TGTGCCAGCAGCCCCCAGGGAGGCACTGAAGCTTTCTTT | CASSPQGGTEAFF
TRBD1 | TRBJ1-4 | TRBV12-5 | - | TGTGCTAGTGGCCCGGGACAGGGGCTTGAAAAACTGTTTTTT | CASGPGQGLEKLFF
- | TRBJ2-6 | TRBV5-4 | few | TGTGCCAGCAGGGCCGGTGGGAGCTCTGGGGCCAACGTCCTGACTTTC | CASRAGGSSGANVLTF
- | TRBJ1-1 | TRBV7-2 | - | TGTGCCAGCAGCTTAGCAGGGGGGGCGGTGGGAACTGAAGCTTTCTTT | CASSLAGGAVGTEAFF
- | TRBJ2-7 | TRBV27 | - | TGTGCCAGCAGCATAAAAACCGATCGGATAGGGGCCTACGAGCAGTACTTC | CASSIKTDRIGAYEQYF
TRBD1 | TRBJ1-1 | TRBV16 | - | TGTGCCAGCAGCCAGGACAGGCGCAAGGCTTTCTTT | CASSQDRRKAFF
- | TRBJ2-1 | TRBV7-2 | - | TGTGCCAGCAGCCCTCAGGGAAGAGATCTCAATGAGCAGTTCTTC | CASSPQGRDLNEQFF
TRBD1 | TRBJ2-7 | TRBV2 | once | TGTGCCAGCAGTGAAGGAGGACAGGGTTTGTCGCAGTACTTC | CASSEGGQGLSQYF
- | TRBJ1-1 | TRBV5-6 | - | TGTGCCAGCGGGGGCCTGGGGTACACTGAAGCTTTCTTT | CASGGLGYTEAFF
- | TRBJ2-5 | TRBV27 | - | TGTGCCAGCAGTTTATTCGGCAGGTTCCAAGAGACCCAGTACTTC | CASSLFGRFQETQYF
- | TRBJ1-6 | TRBV7-9 | - | TGTGCCAGCAGCTCCACTACCGGGTCACCCCTCCACTTT | CASSSTTGSPLHF
TRBD1 | TRBJ1-2 | TRBV9 | few | TGTGCCAGCAGCCCCCTGGACAGGGGGGGTGGCTACACCTTC | CASSPLDRGGGYTF
TRBD1 | TRBJ2-3 | TRBV3-1/TRBV3-2 | - | TGTGCCAGCAGCCAAACGGGACAGGGGAGCACAGATACGCAGTATTTT | CASSQTGQGSTDTQYF
TRBD2 | TRBJ2-1 | TRBV7-2 | - | TGTGCCAGCAGCTTAGTGGGGGGAGGGAACAATGAGCAGTTCTTC | CASSLVGGGNNEQFF
TRBD2 | TRBJ2-2 | TRBV18 | - | TGTGCCAGCTCACCAGAGCGGGAGCTCACCGGGGAGCTGTTTTTT | CASSPERELTGELFF
TRBD1 | TRBJ2-2 | TRBV5-1 | - | TGCGCCAGCAGCACAGGGACAGGGGGGCGGAGCACCGGGGAGCTGTTTTTT | CASSTGTGGRSTGELFF
- | TRBJ1-6 | TRBV9 | - | TGTGCCAGCAGCGTGGCGGATAATTCACCCCTCCACTTT | CASSVADNSPLHF
TRBD2 | TRBJ2-1 | TRBV4-1 | once | TGCGCCAGCAGCCGGACTAGCGGGGCCCCAAGTGAGCAGTTCTTC | CASSRTSGAPSEQFF
TRBD2 | TRBJ2-7 | TRBV2 | once | TGTGCCAGCAGTGCTAGCGGGGGGACCTACGAGCAGTACTTC | CASSASGGTYEQYF
TRBD2 | TRBJ2-6 | TRBV6-5 | - | TGTGCCAGCAGCCGGGGGGGGCTCGGGGCCAACGTCCTGACTTTC | CASSRGGLGANVLTF
TRBD2 | TRBJ2-1 | TRBV10-3 | - | TGTGCCATCACCGGCAGCGGGGGACACAATGAGCAGTTCTTC | CAITGSGGHNEQFF
- | TRBJ1-5 | TRBV7-9 | - | TGTGCCAGCAGTTATAGCAATCAGCCCCAGCATTTT | CASSYSNQPQHF
- | TRBJ2-1 | TRBV11-3 | - | TGTGCCAGCAGCCCCGGACTGTACAATGAGCAGTTCTTC | CASSPGLYNEQFF
- | TRBJ2-5 | TRBV2 | once | TGTGCCAGCAGTTATAATGACAGGCCCCCCGAAGAGACCCAGTACTTC | CASSYNDRPPEETQYF
TRBD2 | TRBJ2-3 | TRBV5-1 | - | TGCGCCAGCAGCTTGGACCCTAGCGGAACGCAGTATTTT | CASSLDPSGTQYF
- | TRBJ2-7 | TRBV11-2 | - | TGTGCCAGCAGCCAAGGGGTCCACGAGCAGTACTTC | CASSQGVHEQYF
TRBD1 | TRBJ2-3 | TRBV5-1 | few | TGCGCCAGCAGCCCCGGGACAGGGGGTCAAAATACGCAGTATTTT | CASSPGTGGQNTQYF
TRBD1 | TRBJ1-2 | TRBV4-1 | - | TGCGCCAGCAGCCAAGAACAAGCAGGGGGTAACTATGGCTACACCTTC | CASSQEQAGGNYGYTF
TRBD2 | TRBJ2-2 | TRBV5-5 | - | TGTGCCAGCAGCTTGCTGGGACTAGCGGGAGTCTTCACCGGGGAGCTGTTTTTT | CASSLLGLAGVFTGELFF
- | TRBJ2-2 | TRBV19 | - | TGTGCCAGTAGTAATGACCCGGAAAGGGGTGCCACCGGGGAGCTGTTTTTT | CASSNDPERGATGELFF
TRBD2 | TRBJ2-3 | TRBV19 | - | TGTGCCAGTAGTCCCGGGACTAGCGGGACCCGCACAGATACGCAGTATTTT | CASSPGTSGTRTDTQYF
- | TRBJ2-5 | TRBV5-1 | - | TGCGCCAGCAGCTTTGGGCAGATCGAAGAGACCCAGTACTTC | CASSFGQIEETQYF
- | TRBJ2-5 | TRBV7-2 | - | TGTGCCAGCAGCCCAGGAGGGAAGGAGACCCAGTACTTC | CASSPGGKETQYF
- | TRBJ2-1 | TRBV11-2 | - | TGTGCCAGCAGCTCCTGGCTTTCCTCCTACAATGAGCAGTTCTTC | CASSSWLSSYNEQFF
TRBD1 | TRBJ2-7 | TRBV27 | - | TGTGCCAGCAGACCCCGGGACAGGGGTTACGAGCAGTACTTC | CASRPRDRGYEQYF